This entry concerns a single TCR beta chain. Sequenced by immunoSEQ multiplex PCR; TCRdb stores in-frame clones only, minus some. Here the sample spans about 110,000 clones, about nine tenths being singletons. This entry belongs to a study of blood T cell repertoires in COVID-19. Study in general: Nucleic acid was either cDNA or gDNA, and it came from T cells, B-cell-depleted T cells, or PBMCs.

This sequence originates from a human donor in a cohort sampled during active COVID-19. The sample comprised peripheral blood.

The CDR3 sequence: CASSVRQGPPYEQYF. The CDR3 DNA reads as TGTGCCAGCAGCGTCCGACAGGGCCCTCCCTACGAGCAGTACTTC. The chain uses TRBV9 and TRBJ2-7; 7 positions match TRBD1. Trimming cost V 2 bases and J 2 bases; bases outside gene matches: 7. Germline V CDR1 and CDR2: SGDLS, YYNGEE. The CDR3 is made up of 15 amino acids. Supplemented by reference TRBV9 and TRBJ2-7, the full variable domain reads DSGVTQTPKHLITATGQRVTLRCSPRSGDLSVYWYQQSLDQGLQFLIQYYNGEERAKGNILERFSAQQFPDLHSELNLSSLELGDSALYFCASSVRQGPPYEQYFGPGTRLTVT.